This T cell receptor beta chain was captured by sequencing in a study of shared clonotypes between healthy human individuals (dated by TCRdb to 2020 to 2022). Describing the broader study: The cohort included three men and a couple of women between 18 and 49 years of age. For each donor, CD4 naive and CD4 memory were each run on three plates, CD8 naive on two plates, and CD8 memory on one plate. To estimate repertoire size and how much clonotype sharing occurs between individuals, the study deeply sequenced the blood TCR repertoires of several healthy adults. To increase sequencing depth and limit assay-specific biases, TCR repertoire library preparation and sequencing were carried out by different laboratories using diverse techniques. Per donor, leukapheresis produced somewhere between about 0.9 and 9.5 billion PBMCs. General study outcomes and caveats: When a handful of donors were compared, the shared fraction of clonotypes was about 5.5% for naive CD4, approximately 3.5% for naive CD8, roughly 2.3% for memory CD4, and roughly 0.4% for memory CD8. Based on pairwise subsampling, the degree of clonotype sharing among donors was expected to be affected by sequencing depth. Sampling was restricted to blood, and TCR repertoires in tissues likely differ from the TCR repertoires found in blood. The genetic and exposure-history diversity represented was limited by the small number of donors. Incomplete sequencing was indicated by rarefaction of sorted-subset datasets, despite the large sequencing depth. Larger estimated clonotype richness was generally found for naive subsets than for memory subsets. Compared with non-shared clonotypes, clonotypes shared by all four sorted-subset donors had higher generation probabilities.

Counted from cysteine to phenylalanine, this CDR3 has 12 amino acids. CDR3 DNA is the only sequence kept; it has 36 bases, read in frame from the first base. Sequences SGHNT (CDR1) and YYREEE (CDR2) are obtained from the germline V gene (reference sequence). Deletion took 5 bases off V and 9 bases off J, with a span of 11 bases between the germline ends. Using the deep immunoSEQ assay, TCR CDR3 regions were amplified from genomic DNA by multiplex PCR. Extracted genomic DNA from each cell subset was spread evenly across all wells of several immunoSEQ 96-well plates, with each plate serving as a replicate. For sorted subsets, around 200 ng genomic DNA, equal to 25,000 to 35,000 T cell genomes, was loaded into each replicate PCR. The purified libraries were quantified using a Qubit 3.0 fluorometer, sized with a Bioanalyzer 2100, and then quantified again using the KAPA Library Quantification kit. Every immunoSEQ 96-well plate was sequenced on a separate single-read 150-cycle Illumina NextSeq 550 flow cell. Concerning the study's data processing: Because only junctional sequences without quality scores were contained in the immunoSEQ output, filtering matching that applied to full-length reads could not be performed. To assign V/J genes and CDR3, sequences were annotated using PyIR, a Python wrapper for IgBLAST v1.9, with IMGT germline references. Reads were removed for weak V/J assignments (E-value above 1e-6), missing CDR3, stop codons, out-of-frame junctions, or ambiguous translated residues. V3J clonotypes were defined as sequences sharing the same inferred V gene, J gene, and CDR3 amino acid sequence. Percentage overlap between repertoires was computed as shared unique clonotypes divided by the size of the smaller repertoire. Three approaches were used to assess repertoire richness: RTK rarefaction, the Chao1 estimator, and Recon v2.1 estimates of unobserved clonotypes. OLGA was used to compute generation probabilities for all TCRbeta clonotypes that the gDNA method yielded from a handful of donors. TCRdb stores this immuneACCESS table with in-frame sequences only. Part of the clones is absent; in the studies checked, under half of the shortfall reflects unresolved V genes, and no reason is known for the rest. The V and J calls and clone size were taken over from that table, and D and trimming were inferred from the DNA. This sample gives roughly 330,000 clones in total; roughly 70% of them show up just once. The top ten hold about a tenth of the sample.

Donors were healthy HIV-negative adults with no recently reported acute infections or vaccinations. Every donor was a Caucasian adult residing in Nashville, Tennessee, USA. CD4+ T cells were enriched through magnetic negative selection, after which naive cells were positively selected on CD45RA and the remaining negative fraction served as the memory subset. Blood was collected by leukapheresis, and PBMCs were isolated by Ficoll-Histopaque density gradient centrifugation and then cryopreserved in liquid nitrogen vapor phase. Analytical flow cytometry was used to check the purity and quantity of every magnetically sorted T cell population. From each sorted fraction, genomic DNA was isolated and quantified by UV absorbance on a Nanodrop 2000c. Regarding this clone: Its antigen is not yet known. No base qualities exist here, and no much larger clone lies one base off it.

This receptor was taken from a man aged 25-45 years in good health. The source material was memory CD4+ T cells sorted from blood. Reading the label with the study, this specimen's cell subset or site is: CD45RA-negative fraction. The rearranged chain carries TRBV5-4 and TRBJ2-2, with no confident D gene call. The CDR3 region: CASRGPARELFF. Here is the DNA: TGTGCCAGCAGAGGACCAGCCAGGGAGCTGTTTTTT.